Below, 15 T cell receptor beta chains from the same sample are listed, as sequenced in a study of blood T cell repertoires in COVID-19. Assay: immunoSEQ multiplex PCR; the TCRdb copy retains only in-frame clones and omits some. The profile shows about 85,000 clones, nearly 90% of them singletons. Material: peripheral blood. The receptor set was obtained from a woman of 80 years or more with active or convalescent COVID-19.

V usage is TRBV7-3 and J usage is TRBJ2-1; D ambiguous. The CDR3 runs 13 residues. The germline V gene has CDR1 SGHTA and CDR2 FQGTGA. V lost 3 bases and J 4 bases, leaving 7 bases between the germline ends. DNA of the CDR3: TGTGCCAGCAGCTTTGAGCCTTACAATGAGCAGTTCTTC. This encodes CASSFEPYNEQFF.

V usage is TRBV12-3 or TRBV12-4 and J usage is TRBJ2-7; a possible D gene is TRBD1 (7 bases). The CDR3 length is 13 residues. V lost 3 bases and J lost 6, with 12 bases in between. The CDR3 coding sequence is TGTGCCAGCAGTTTTAGACAGGGAGGCGAGCAGTACTTC. It is translated as CASSFRQGGEQYF.

This chain connects TRBV7-8 to TRBJ2-1; 9 nucleotides line up with TRBD1. There are 15 residues in the CDR3. Germline CDR1 is SGHVS and CDR2 is FQNEAQ. Losses at the gene ends were 4 bases for V and 7 bases for J; bases not matched to a gene: 8. CDR3 in amino acids: CASSSGTGSWNEQFF. CDR3 DNA: TGTGCCAGCAGCTCCGGGACAGGGTCATGGAATGAGCAGTTCTTC.

The chain uses TRBV7-9 and TRBJ1-4; no clear D gene. V was pared by 5 bases and J by 6 bases, with 16 bases between. The germline gives CDR1 SEHNR, CDR2 FQNEAQ (reference sequence). The CDR3 loop spans 15 amino acids. DNA for the CDR3: TGTGCCAGCAGCCGTGAACTCGGTGCCGATGAAAAACTGTTTTTT. This codes for CASSRELGADEKLFF.

This clone has just a few counts. V usage is TRBV7-8 and J usage is TRBJ1-6; no clear D. Per the germline V gene, CDR1 is SGHVS and CDR2 is FQNEAQ. This CDR3 contains 14 residues. The V and J ends lost 5 bases and 7 bases respectively, with 12 bases between them. CDR3: CASSLGDRNSPLHF. In DNA, the CDR3 is TGTGCCAGCAGCCTGGGCGACCGGAATTCACCCCTCCACTTT.

V is TRBV3-1 (or the pseudogene TRBV3-2) and J is TRBJ2-1; 8 bases line up with TRBD2. Germline CDR1 is LGHDT and CDR2 is YNNKEL (reference sequence). V shed 6 bases and J 7 bases; nucleotides not matched to a gene: 8. This CDR3 contains 14 residues. CDR3 residues: CASRPPGLVNEQFF. The CDR3 coding sequence is TGTGCCAGCAGACCCCCGGGACTAGTTAATGAGCAGTTCTTC.

This clone is a singleton in its sample. The V gene is TRBV4-1, the J gene TRBJ1-1; TRBD1 matches at 11 bases. The CDR3 loop spans 18 amino acids. The V segment lost 3 bases and the J segment 4 bases; nucleotides outside the gene matches: 13. Germline CDR1 and CDR2: MGHRA and YSYEKL. CDR3 region: CASSHPAGQGASTTEAFF. DNA of the CDR3: TGCGCCAGCAGCCACCCCGCCGGACAGGGGGCGTCGACCACTGAAGCTTTCTTT.

This clone was seen a handful of times. The gene calls are TRBV7-3 and TRBJ1-1, with TRBD1 matching 9 bases. The germline gives CDR1 SGHTA, CDR2 FQGTGA. This CDR3 spans 15 amino acids. V shed 5 bases, J shed 0 bases, and the junction held 4 bases outside the gene matches. Here the CDR3 reads CASSLGTGMNTEAFF. The CDR3 DNA sequence: TGTGCCAGCAGCCTAGGGACAGGGATGAACACTGAAGCTTTCTTT.

The V and J genes are TRBV7-9 and TRBJ1-1; 11 nucleotides agree with TRBD1. This CDR3 has 14 residues. Germline CDR1 reads SEHNR; CDR2 reads FQNEAQ (reference sequence). J gave up 3 bases and V 5 bases, and 2 bases lay outside the gene matches. The chain's CDR3 is CASSPGQGDTEAFF. Here the CDR3 DNA reads TGTGCCAGCAGCCCGGGACAGGGGGACACTGAAGCTTTCTTT.

The table lists this clone with a count of one. This chain links TRBV6-4 with TRBJ2-1; the match to TRBD2 covers 9 bases. This CDR3 spans 15 amino acids. Trimming removed 4 bases from V and 0 bases from J; junction bases left unmatched: 1. Germline V gives CDR1 MRHNA, CDR2 SNTAGT. The DNA of the CDR3 is TGTGCCAGCAGTGTTAGCGGGAGCTCCTACAATGAGCAGTTCTTC. Amino acid sequence: CASSVSGSSYNEQFF.

V gene TRBV15 combines with J gene TRBJ1-4; 9 bases align to TRBD1. V trimming: 4 bases; J trimming: 7 bases; junction bases outside the gene matches: 4. CDR1 is LNHNV and CDR2 is YYDKDF in the germline V gene (reference sequence). CDR3 length: 14 amino acids. CDR3 nucleotide sequence: TGTGCCACCAGCATACAGGGGGCAGGTGAAAAACTGTTTTTT. This sequence encodes CATSIQGAGEKLFF.

The chain couples TRBV19 to TRBJ1-4; 9 nucleotides agree with TRBD1. Germline assignment: CDR1 LNHDA and CDR2 SQIVND (reference sequence). This CDR3 is built from 16 residues. Trimming took 4 bases from V and 8 from J; bases not matched to a gene: 11. In DNA form, the CDR3 reads TGTGCCAGTAGTACCCCTAGGGGACAGGGTCAAGAAAAACTGTTTTTT. Translated, it gives CASSTPRGQGQEKLFF.

In its sample, this clone was seen a few times. The J gene is TRBJ1-2, the V gene TRBV28; a weak D match, TRBD1 (5 bases). This CDR3 is 14 amino acids long. Between the trimmed V and J ends, which lost 1 base and 5 bases, there was a span of 11 bases. Per germline, CDR1 MDHEN and CDR2 SYDVKM. The CDR3: CASSLYRQTYGYTF. CDR3 DNA sequence: TGTGCCAGCAGTTTATACCGACAGACGTATGGCTACACCTTC.

V usage is TRBV5-4 and J usage is TRBJ1-1, with 9 bases that match TRBD1. V lost 4 bases to trimming and J lost 4 bases; unmatched junction nucleotides: 8. This CDR3 is built from 15 residues. Germline values: CDR1 SGHNT, CDR2 YYREEE (reference sequence). In DNA form, the CDR3 reads TGTGCCAGCAGCGGAAGGACAGGGGTGGGCACTGAAGCTTTCTTT. It translates to CASSGRTGVGTEAFF.

The V and J genes are TRBV19 and TRBJ1-1; 7 bases line up with TRBD1. The V gene end was trimmed by 6 bases and the J gene end by 3 bases; junction bases not matched to a gene: 7. Germline values: CDR1 LNHDA, CDR2 SQIVND (reference sequence). The CDR3 sequence is 14 residues long. The CDR3, as DNA: TGTGCCAGTAGAGGTGAGGGGGCGCACACTGAAGCTTTCTTT. Protein sequence: CASRGEGAHTEAFF. Looking up the rest from reference TRBV19 and TRBJ1-1 gives the full variable domain: DGGITQSPKYLFRKEGQNVTLSCEQNLNHDAMYWYRQDPGQGLRLIYYSQIVNDFQKGDIAEGYSVSREKKESFPLTVTSAQKNPTAFYLCASRGEGAHTEAFFGQGTRLTVV.